The 24 T cell receptor beta chains presented below share a single source sample, sequenced in a study of early T cells in non-severe SARS-CoV-2 infection. TCRdb analysed the 5' RACE reads with MiXCR anew, one entry per CDR3 protein. This repertoire shows more than 85,000 distinct CDR3 sequences, around a sixth found once; its top ten account for about 5%. The material sequenced was whole blood, taken at baseline. The receptors originated from an adult who was a healthcare worker with PCR-confirmed SARS-CoV-2 infection or an uninfected control (not recorded which).

The rearrangement links TRBV21-1 to TRBJ1-6. TRBV21-1 has pseudogene status. The CDR3 loop spans 10 amino acids. CDR3 sequence: CASRHSPLHF. The DNA of the CDR3 is TGTGCCAGCAGGCATTCACCCCTCCACTTT.

V and J are TRBV20-1 and TRBJ1-2; no reliable D call. Trimming left V 3 bases short and J 3 bases short, with 8 bases between. Germline V gene sequence: CDR1 DFQATT, CDR2 SNEGSKA (reference sequence). This CDR3 contains 12 residues. CDR3 nucleotide sequence: TGCAGTGCTAGTATCAGTGACTATGGCTACACCTTC. This codes for CSASISDYGYTF.

The gene calls are TRBV6-5 and TRBJ2-7; 12 positions agree with TRBD2. The CDR3 sequence is 14 residues long. The germline V gene has CDR1 MNHEY and CDR2 SVGAGI. V lost 5 bases to trimming and J lost 2 bases; unmatched junction nucleotides: 1. CDR3 sequence reads: CASSGLAGPYEQYF. CDR3 nucleotides: TGTGCCAGCAGTGGACTAGCGGGACCCTACGAGCAGTACTTC.

This clonotype turned up a few times. V gene TRBV14 combines with J gene TRBJ2-5; D unclear. Germline V lookup: CDR1 SGHDN, CDR2 FVKESK. The CDR3 has 14 residues. V lost 4 bases to trimming and J lost 4 bases, with 13 bases between them. The CDR3 here is CASSPLLRRETQYF. Here the CDR3 DNA reads TGTGCCAGCAGCCCACTCCTCCGAAGAGAGACCCAGTACTTC.

J is TRBJ2-1 and V is TRBV7-2; D is uncertain. V lost 1 base and J 12 bases, leaving 7 bases between the germline ends. This CDR3 is built from 11 residues. Germline V CDR1 and CDR2: SGHTA, FQGNSA. The CDR3 DNA follows: TGTGCCAGCAGCTTAGTCCACTGGCAGTTCTTC. Protein product: CASSLVHWQFF.

This clonotype has only a few counts. DNA of the CDR3: TGTGCCAGTAGTATTACGTACAGGACATCGAGGGAGACCCAGTACTTC. Amino acids: CASSITYRTSRETQYF. This chain links TRBV19 with TRBJ2-5; D possibly corresponds to TRBD1 (5 bases). In germline, CDR1 is LNHDA, CDR2 SQIVND (reference sequence). V was pared by 3 bases and J by 5 bases, with 19 bases between. CDR3 length: 16 amino acids.

The table lists this clonotype with a few counts. The V call is TRBV6-2 or TRBV6-3, the J call TRBJ1-2, with D hard to call. The V end was cut by 5 bases, the J end by 2 bases, with 12 bases between. CDR3 length: 14 residues. Germline V gives CDR1 MNHEY, CDR2 SVGEGT. The CDR3 nucleotides read TGTGCCAGCAGTATACGGACCCAAAACTATGGCTACACCTTC. It translates to CASSIRTQNYGYTF.

The chain links TRBV15 to TRBJ1-1; a weak D match, TRBD1 (5 bases). The CDR3 contains 14 residues. V lost 3 bases and J 10 bases, leaving 18 bases between the germline ends. Germline CDR1 LNHNV, CDR2 YYDKDF (reference sequence). The CDR3 DNA sequence: TGTGCCACCAGCAGCGACTATTCCCTAAGGGGAGCTTTCTTT. It is translated as CATSSDYSLRGAFF.

Many counts were recorded for this clonotype. J is TRBJ2-4 and V is TRBV6-2 or TRBV6-3; the match to TRBD2 covers 7 bases. Looked up from germline, CDR1 is MNHEY and CDR2 is SVGEGT. V was pared by 7 bases and J by 8 bases, with 8 bases of the junction left unmatched. The CDR3 totals 13 residues. The CDR3 sequence: CASTNGLGDIQYF. The DNA of the CDR3 is TGTGCCAGCACTAATGGACTAGGGGACATTCAGTACTTC.

This clonotype was observed many times. The V and J genes are TRBV20-1 and TRBJ2-4, with D perhaps matching TRBD2 (5 bases). Per the germline V gene, CDR1 is DFQATT and CDR2 is SNEGSKA (reference sequence). The CDR3 length is 13 residues. V lost 2 bases and J 2 bases, leaving 7 bases between the germline ends. CDR3 amino acids: CSARHGTKNIQYF. The DNA for the CDR3 is TGCAGTGCTAGACACGGGACCAAAAACATTCAGTACTTC.

The chain has TRBV24-1 and TRBJ2-4; no clear D gene. CDR1 is KGHDR and CDR2 is SFDVKD in the germline V gene. V lost 1 base, J lost 11 bases, and 5 bases lay in between. CDR3 length equals 11 residues. CDR3 coding DNA: TGTGCCACCAGTGATTTAGAGGTTCAGTACTTC. It codes for CATSDLEVQYF.

The V gene is TRBV7-9, the J gene TRBJ2-3; D is unclear. Germline V gene data show CDR1 as SEHNR and CDR2 as FQNEAQ (reference sequence). This CDR3 is 12 amino acids long. The V and J ends lost 5 bases and 6 bases respectively, with 9 bases between them. As DNA, the CDR3 is TGTGCCAGCAGCCGCGGTAGGGATACGCAGTATTTT. Its translation is CASSRGRDTQYF. The full variable domain, its missing parts supplied by reference TRBV7-9 and TRBJ2-3, is DTGVSQNPRHKITKRGQNVTFRCDPISEHNRLYWYRQTLGQGPEFLTYFQNEAQLEKSRLLSDRFSAERPKGSFSTLEIQRTEQGDSAMYLCASSRGRDTQYFGPGTRLTVL.

This clonotype was seen only a few times. The V call is TRBV7-2, the J call TRBJ2-3; possibly TRBD2 for D (6 bases). Germline V gene sequence: CDR1 SGHTA, CDR2 FQGNSA. V lost 1 base to trimming and J lost 2 bases, with 10 bases between them. The CDR3 has 15 amino acids. In nucleotides, the CDR3 is TGTGCCAGCAGCTTAGGGACTACCATCACAGATACGCAGTATTTT. Translated, it gives CASSLGTTITDTQYF.

The chain is built from TRBV20-1 and TRBJ2-1; perhaps TRBD1 as D (5 bases). V lost 4 bases and J lost 10, with 11 bases in between. The CDR3 consists of 11 residues. Germline V gives CDR1 DFQATT, CDR2 SNEGSKA (reference sequence). CDR3 sequence: CSAISGAEQFF. The DNA of the CDR3 is TGCAGTGCTATATCTGGGGCGGAGCAGTTCTTC.

J is TRBJ2-7 and V is TRBV12-3 or TRBV12-4; 9 bases map to TRBD2. The CDR3 contains 14 residues. Losses at the gene ends were 6 bases for V and 2 bases for J; bases not matched to a gene: 5. CDR3 sequence: CASRGTSPPYEQYF. The CDR3 DNA reads TGTGCCAGCAGGGGGACTAGCCCGCCCTACGAGCAGTACTTC.

The chain has TRBV11-2 and TRBJ1-3; 11 bases match TRBD1. The V segment lost 5 bases and the J segment 0 bases; nucleotides outside the gene matches: 12. CDR1 and CDR2 (germline): SGHAT, FQNNGV. The CDR3 runs to 19 residues. The CDR3 DNA sequence: TGTGCCAGCAGCCTCCGAATGGGGACAGGGGGGCTCTCTGGAAACACCATATATTTT. Translation: CASSLRMGTGGLSGNTIYF. Using reference TRBV11-2 and TRBJ1-3 for the parts outside the CDR3, the full variable domain is EAGVAQSPRYKIIEKRQSVAFWCNPISGHATLYWYQQILGQGPKLLIQFQNNGVVDDSQLPKDRFSAERLKGVDSTLKIQPAKLEDSAVYLCASSLRMGTGGLSGNTIYFGEGSWLTVV.

This clonotype was seen only a few times. The rearrangement uses TRBV5-1 and TRBJ1-5; 7 nucleotides match TRBD1. This CDR3 is built from 14 residues. V shed 4 bases and J 7 bases; nucleotides not matched to a gene: 8. From germline, CDR1 is SGHRS and CDR2 YFSETQ. CDR3 bases: TGCGCCAGCAGCCCCGGACAGGAGGGGCAGCCCCAGCATTTT. Translating it yields CASSPGQEGQPQHF.

This sequence joins TRBV20-1 and TRBJ2-5; D might be TRBD1 (6 bases). Germline V CDR1 and CDR2: DFQATT, SNEGSKA (reference sequence). Trimming removed 1 base at V and 2 bases at J, with 20 bases between. The CDR3 runs to 17 residues. CDR3 region: CSARVHWAGDTQETQYF. DNA of the CDR3: TGCAGTGCTAGAGTGCACTGGGCAGGGGACACACAAGAGACCCAGTACTTC.

The rearrangement uses TRBV27 and TRBJ2-1, with D unclear. Germline V CDR1 and CDR2: MNHEY, SMNVEV (reference sequence). The ends were cut back, 3 bases at V and 0 bases at J, with 9 bases in the middle. CDR3 length: 15 amino acids. CDR3 loop: CASSLGLSSYNEQFF. CDR3 bases: TGTGCCAGCAGTTTGGGATTAAGCTCCTACAATGAGCAGTTCTTC.

This clonotype turned up a few times. The J gene is TRBJ2-6, the V gene TRBV5-1; no clear D gene. V was shortened by 1 base and J by 3 bases, with 8 bases between the two germline ends. This CDR3 spans 15 amino acids. Germline CDR1 and CDR2: SGHRS and YFSETQ. CDR3 nucleotides: TGCGCCAGCAGCTTGACAGTTAATGGGGCCAACGTCCTGACTTTC. Residues: CASSLTVNGANVLTF.

This clonotype was found a few times. This chain joins TRBV5-6 and TRBJ1-1, with no clear D. Trimming cost V 2 bases and J 8 bases, with 10 bases left between them. The CDR3 runs 12 residues. From germline, CDR1 is SGHDT and CDR2 YYEEEE. In DNA form, the CDR3 reads TGTGCCAGCAGCTTCGGGGTCGGAGAAGCTTTCTTT. Protein sequence: CASSFGVGEAFF. Combining the CDR3 with reference TRBV5-6 and TRBJ1-1 gives the whole variable domain DAGVTQSPTHLIKTRGQQVTLRCSPKSGHDTVSWYQQALGQGPQFIFQYYEEEERQRGNFPDRFSGHQFPNYSSELNVNALLLGDSALYLCASSFGVGEAFFGQGTRLTVV.

A few counts support this clonotype. The chain employs TRBV9 and TRBJ2-2, with no clear D. CDR1 and CDR2 from the germline V gene are SGDLS and YYNGEE. V was clipped by 0 bases and J by 5 bases, with 14 bases between them. This CDR3 comprises 16 residues. The CDR3 region is CASSVDSRLWTGELFF. CDR3 bases: TGTGCCAGCAGCGTAGACTCGCGTCTTTGGACCGGGGAGCTGTTTTTT.

There are a few counts of this clonotype. For the CDR3, the DNA is TGTGCAAGTCGCGACAGCAGGGTTAATGAGCAGTTCTTC. Translation: CASRDSRVNEQFF. J is TRBJ2-1 and V is TRBV12-2; no check of the table's D call, TRBD1, against the DNA was made. TRBV12-2 is termed a pseudogene. The length of the CDR3 is 13 residues.

This chain uses TRBV5-6 with TRBJ2-7, with TRBD2 matching 9 bases. Trimming cost V 6 bases and J 3 bases; bases outside gene matches: 7. Germline V gene sequence: CDR1 SGHDT, CDR2 YYEEEE. The CDR3 extends over 14 amino acids. The DNA for the CDR3 is TGTGCCAGCACGGCGCTAGCGGGAAACTACGAGCAGTACTTC. Protein: CASTALAGNYEQYF.